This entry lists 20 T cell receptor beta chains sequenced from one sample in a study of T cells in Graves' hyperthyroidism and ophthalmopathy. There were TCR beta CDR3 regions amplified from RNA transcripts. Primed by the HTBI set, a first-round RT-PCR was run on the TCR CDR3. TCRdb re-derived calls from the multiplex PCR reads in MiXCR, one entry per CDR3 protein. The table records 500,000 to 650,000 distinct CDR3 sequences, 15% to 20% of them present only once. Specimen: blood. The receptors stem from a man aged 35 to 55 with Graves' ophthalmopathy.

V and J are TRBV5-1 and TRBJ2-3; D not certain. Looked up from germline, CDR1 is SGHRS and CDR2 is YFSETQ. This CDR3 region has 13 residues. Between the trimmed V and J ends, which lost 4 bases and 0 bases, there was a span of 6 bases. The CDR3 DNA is TGCGCCAGCAGCATGGGGAGCACAGATACGCAGTATTTT. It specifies CASSMGSTDTQYF.

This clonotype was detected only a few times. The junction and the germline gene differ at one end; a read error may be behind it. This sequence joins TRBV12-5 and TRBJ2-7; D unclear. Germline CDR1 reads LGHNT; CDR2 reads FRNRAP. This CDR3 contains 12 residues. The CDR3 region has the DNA TGTGCTAGTGGTACCGGCAACTACGAACAGTACTTC. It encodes CASGTGNYEQYF.

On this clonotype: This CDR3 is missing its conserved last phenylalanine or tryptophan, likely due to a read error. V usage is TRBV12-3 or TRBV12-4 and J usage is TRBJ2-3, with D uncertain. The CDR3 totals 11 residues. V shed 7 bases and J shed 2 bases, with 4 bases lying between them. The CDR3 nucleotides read TGTGCCAGCACACTCACAGATACGCAGTATCTT. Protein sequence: CASTLTDTQYL.

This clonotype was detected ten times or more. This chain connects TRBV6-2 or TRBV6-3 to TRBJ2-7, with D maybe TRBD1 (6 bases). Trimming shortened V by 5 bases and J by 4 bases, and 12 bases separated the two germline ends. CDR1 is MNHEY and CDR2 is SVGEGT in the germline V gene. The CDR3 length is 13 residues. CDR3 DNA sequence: TGTGCCAGCAGTCCCCGACAGGCTTACGAGCAGTACTTC. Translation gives CASSPRQAYEQYF.

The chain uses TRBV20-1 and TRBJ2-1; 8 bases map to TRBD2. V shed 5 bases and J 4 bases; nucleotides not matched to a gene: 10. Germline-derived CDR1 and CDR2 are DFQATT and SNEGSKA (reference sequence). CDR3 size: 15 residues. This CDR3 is CSAHPGLVGYNEQFF. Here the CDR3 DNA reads TGCAGTGCTCATCCGGGACTAGTGGGGTACAATGAGCAGTTCTTC.

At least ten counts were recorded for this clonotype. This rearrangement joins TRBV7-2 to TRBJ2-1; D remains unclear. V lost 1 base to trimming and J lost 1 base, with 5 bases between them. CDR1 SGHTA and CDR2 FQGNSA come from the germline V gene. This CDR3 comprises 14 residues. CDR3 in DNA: TGTGCCAGCAGCTTAGACGGGTCCTACAATGAGCAGTTCTTC. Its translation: CASSLDGSYNEQFF. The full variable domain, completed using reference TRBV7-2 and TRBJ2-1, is GAGVSQSPSNKVTEKGKDVELRCDPISGHTALYWYRQSLGQGLEFLIYFQGNSAPDKSGLPSDRFSAERTGGSVSTLTIQRTQQEDSAVYLCASSLDGSYNEQFFGPGTRLTVL.

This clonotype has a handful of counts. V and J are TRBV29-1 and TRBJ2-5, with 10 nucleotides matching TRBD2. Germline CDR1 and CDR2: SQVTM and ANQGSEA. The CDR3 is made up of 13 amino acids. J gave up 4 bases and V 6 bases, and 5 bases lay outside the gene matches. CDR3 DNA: TGCAGCGTGGCCCGGACTAGCGGAGAGACCCAGTACTTC. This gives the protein CSVARTSGETQYF.

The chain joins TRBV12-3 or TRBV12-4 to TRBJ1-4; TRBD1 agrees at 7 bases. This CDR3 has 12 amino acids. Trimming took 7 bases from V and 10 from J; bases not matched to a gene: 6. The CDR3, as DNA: TGTGCCAGCATTGGGGACAGCGGAAAACTGTTTTTT. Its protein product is CASIGDSGKLFF.

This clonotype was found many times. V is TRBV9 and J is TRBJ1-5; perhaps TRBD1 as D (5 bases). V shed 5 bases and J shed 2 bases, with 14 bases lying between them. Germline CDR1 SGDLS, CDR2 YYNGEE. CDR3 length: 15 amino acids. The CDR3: CASSVGTGGNQPQHF. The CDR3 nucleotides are TGTGCCAGCAGTGTTGGAACAGGCGGCAATCAGCCCCAGCATTTT.

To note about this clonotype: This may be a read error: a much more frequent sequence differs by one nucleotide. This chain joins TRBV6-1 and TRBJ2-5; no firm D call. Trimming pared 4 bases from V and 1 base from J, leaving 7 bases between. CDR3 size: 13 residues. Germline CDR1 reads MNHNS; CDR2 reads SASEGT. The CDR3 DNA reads TGTGCCAGCAGTGGATGGGGCCAAGAGACCCAGTACTTC. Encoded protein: CASSGWGQETQYF.

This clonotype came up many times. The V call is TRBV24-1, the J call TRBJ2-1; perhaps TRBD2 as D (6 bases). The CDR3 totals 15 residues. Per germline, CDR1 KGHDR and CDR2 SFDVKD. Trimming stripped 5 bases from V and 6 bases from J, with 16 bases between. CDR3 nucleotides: TGTGCCACCAGTGGCATGGGGGAGGAGGGCAATGAGCAGTTCTTC. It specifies CATSGMGEEGNEQFF.

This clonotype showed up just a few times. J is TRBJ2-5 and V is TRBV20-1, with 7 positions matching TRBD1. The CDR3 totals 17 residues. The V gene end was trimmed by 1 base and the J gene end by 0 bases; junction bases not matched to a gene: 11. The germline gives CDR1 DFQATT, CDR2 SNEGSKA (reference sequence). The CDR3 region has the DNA TGCAGTGCTAGAGCTGAGGGGGCTAGAGGATACCAAGAGACCCAGTACTTC. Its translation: CSARAEGARGYQETQYF.

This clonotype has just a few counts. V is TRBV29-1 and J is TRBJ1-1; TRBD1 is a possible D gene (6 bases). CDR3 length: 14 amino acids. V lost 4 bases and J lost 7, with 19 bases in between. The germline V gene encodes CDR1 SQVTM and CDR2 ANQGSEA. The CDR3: CSVVTGGGYGEAFF. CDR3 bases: TGCAGCGTTGTAACAGGAGGGGGTTACGGTGAAGCTTTCTTT.

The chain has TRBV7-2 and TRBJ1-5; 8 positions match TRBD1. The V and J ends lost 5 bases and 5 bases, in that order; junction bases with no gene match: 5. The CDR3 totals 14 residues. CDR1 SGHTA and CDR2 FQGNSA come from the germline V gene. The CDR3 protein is CASSPPGGDQPQHF. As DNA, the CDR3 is TGTGCCAGCAGCCCCCCAGGGGGCGATCAGCCCCAGCATTTT.

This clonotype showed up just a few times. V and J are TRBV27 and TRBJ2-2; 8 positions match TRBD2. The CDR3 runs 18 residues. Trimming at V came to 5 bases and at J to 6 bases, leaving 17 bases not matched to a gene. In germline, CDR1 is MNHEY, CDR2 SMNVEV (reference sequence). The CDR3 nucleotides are TGTGCCAGCAGTCTGAACTACTATGTCCAGCGGGAGTCCGGGGAGCTGTTTTTT. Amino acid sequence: CASSLNYYVQRESGELFF.

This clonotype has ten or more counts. DNA of the CDR3: TGCGCCAGCAGCCAAGATTGGGTTAGCACAGATACGCAGTATTTT. Translated, it gives CASSQDWVSTDTQYF. The chain couples TRBV4-1 to TRBJ2-3; D unresolved. Per germline, CDR1 MGHRA and CDR2 YSYEKL. This CDR3 is built from 15 residues. Between the trimmed V and J ends, which lost 0 bases and 0 bases, there was a span of 7 bases.

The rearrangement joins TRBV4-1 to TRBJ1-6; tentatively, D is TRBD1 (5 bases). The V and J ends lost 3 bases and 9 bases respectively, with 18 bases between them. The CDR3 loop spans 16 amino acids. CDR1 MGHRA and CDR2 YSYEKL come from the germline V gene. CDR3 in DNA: TGCGCCAGCAGCCACGCCGGGACCGCGGAGGGTTCACCCCTCCACTTT. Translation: CASSHAGTAEGSPLHF.

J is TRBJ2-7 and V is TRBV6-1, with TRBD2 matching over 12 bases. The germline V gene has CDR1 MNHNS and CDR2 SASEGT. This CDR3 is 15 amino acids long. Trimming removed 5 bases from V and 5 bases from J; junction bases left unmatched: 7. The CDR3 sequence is CASSPLAGGGNEQYF. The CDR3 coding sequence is TGTGCCAGCAGTCCACTAGCGGGAGGCGGGAACGAGCAGTACTTC.

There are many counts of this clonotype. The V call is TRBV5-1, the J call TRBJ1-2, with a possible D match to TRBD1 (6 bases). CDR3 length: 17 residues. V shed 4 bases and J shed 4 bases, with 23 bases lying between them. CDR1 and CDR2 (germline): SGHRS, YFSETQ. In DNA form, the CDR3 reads TGCGCCAGCAGCCCTGGAGTGTATATGGGGGCGAGCTATGGCTACACCTTC. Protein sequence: CASSPGVYMGASYGYTF.

The CDR3 reads CASSLAHIGEQYF. CDR3 nucleotide sequence: TGTGCCAGCAGCTTAGCGCATATCGGGGAGCAGTACTTC. The chain recombines TRBV11-2 with TRBJ2-7; D ambiguous. The V and J ends lost 1 base and 7 bases respectively, with 11 bases between them. Germline V gene sequence: CDR1 SGHAT, CDR2 FQNNGV. The CDR3 consists of 13 residues. Full variable domain (outside the CDR3, taken from reference TRBV11-2 and TRBJ2-7): EAGVAQSPRYKIIEKRQSVAFWCNPISGHATLYWYQQILGQGPKLLIQFQNNGVVDDSQLPKDRFSAERLKGVDSTLKIQPAKLEDSAVYLCASSLAHIGEQYFGPGTRLTVT.